Sequencing of this T cell receptor beta chain was carried out in a study of OX40 agonist ivuxolimab in advanced cancers. V trimming: 4 bases; J trimming: 11 bases; junction bases outside the gene matches: 6. Per germline, CDR1 SGHVS and CDR2 FQNEAQ. The CDR3 is 12 residues long. Study results and limitations: It was also the case that some nonresponders had low normalized T-cell clonal expansion.

Produced via immunoSEQ multiplex PCR; TCRdb's table is partial and in-frame only. The data show around 80,000 clones, with 80% to 90% seen just once and 0.75% to 0.9% held by the top ten. Note on this clone: What it binds is unknown.

This clonotype was sampled from an adult with an advanced solid tumor such as melanoma, head and neck, liver or kidney cancer. The chain links TRBV7-8 to TRBJ1-1, with 8 bases lining up with TRBD1. Here the sequenced sample was CD4+ or CD8+ T cells sorted from blood, taken in a trial of the OX40 agonist ivuxolimab. The CDR3, as DNA: TGTGCCAGCAGCTCGACAGGGGATGGCGCTTTCTTT. This encodes CASSSTGDGAFF.